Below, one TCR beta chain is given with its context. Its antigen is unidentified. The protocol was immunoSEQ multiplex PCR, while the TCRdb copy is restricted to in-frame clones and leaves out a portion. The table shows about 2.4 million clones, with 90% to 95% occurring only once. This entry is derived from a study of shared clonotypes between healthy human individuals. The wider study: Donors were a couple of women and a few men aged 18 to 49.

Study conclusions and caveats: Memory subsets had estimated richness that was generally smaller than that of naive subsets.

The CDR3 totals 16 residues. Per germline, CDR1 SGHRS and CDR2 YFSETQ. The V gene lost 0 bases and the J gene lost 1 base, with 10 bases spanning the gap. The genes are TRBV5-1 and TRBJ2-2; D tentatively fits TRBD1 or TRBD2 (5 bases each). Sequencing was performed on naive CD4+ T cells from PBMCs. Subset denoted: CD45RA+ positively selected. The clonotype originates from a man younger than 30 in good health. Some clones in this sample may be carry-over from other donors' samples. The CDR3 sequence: CASSLVGGKNTGELFF. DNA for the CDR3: TGCGCCAGCAGCTTGGTTGGGGGAAAGAACACCGGGGAGCTGTTTTTT.